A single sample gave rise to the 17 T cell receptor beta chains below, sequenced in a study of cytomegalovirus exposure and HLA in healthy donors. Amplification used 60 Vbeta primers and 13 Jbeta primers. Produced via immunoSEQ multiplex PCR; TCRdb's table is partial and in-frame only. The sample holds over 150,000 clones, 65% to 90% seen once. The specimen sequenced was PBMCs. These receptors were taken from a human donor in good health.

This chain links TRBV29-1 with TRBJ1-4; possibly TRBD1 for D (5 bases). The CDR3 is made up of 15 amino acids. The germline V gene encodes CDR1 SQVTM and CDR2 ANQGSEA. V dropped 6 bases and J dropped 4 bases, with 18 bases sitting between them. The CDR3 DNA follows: TGCAGCGTCGCAGTGGGGGGGGGTAATAATGAAAAACTGTTTTTT. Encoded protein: CSVAVGGGNNEKLFF.

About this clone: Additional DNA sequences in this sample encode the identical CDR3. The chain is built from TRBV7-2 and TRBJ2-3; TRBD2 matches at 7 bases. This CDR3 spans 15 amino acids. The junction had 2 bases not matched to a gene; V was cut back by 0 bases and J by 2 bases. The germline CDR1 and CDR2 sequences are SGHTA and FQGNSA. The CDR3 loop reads CASSLAGGNTDTQYF. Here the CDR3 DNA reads TGTGCCAGCAGCTTAGCGGGGGGGAACACAGATACGCAGTATTTT. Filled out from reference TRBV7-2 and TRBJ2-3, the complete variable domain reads GAGVSQSPSNKVTEKGKDVELRCDPISGHTALYWYRQSLGQGLEFLIYFQGNSAPDKSGLPSDRFSAERTGGSVSTLTIQRTQQEDSAVYLCASSLAGGNTDTQYFGPGTRLTVL.

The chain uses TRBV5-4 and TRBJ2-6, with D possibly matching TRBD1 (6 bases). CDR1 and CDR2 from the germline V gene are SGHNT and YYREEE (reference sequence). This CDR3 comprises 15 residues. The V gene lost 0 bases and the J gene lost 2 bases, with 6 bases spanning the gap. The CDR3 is CASSLGGPGANVLTF. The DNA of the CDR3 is TGTGCCAGCAGCTTGGGGGGGCCTGGGGCCAACGTCCTGACTTTC.

The CDR3 here is CAWSGDRANTEAFF. The CDR3 coding sequence is TGTGCCTGGAGCGGAGACAGGGCCAACACTGAAGCTTTCTTT. V gene TRBV30 combines with J gene TRBJ1-1, with 7 bases that match TRBD1. Germline V gene lookup returns CDR1 GTSNPN and CDR2 SVGIG (reference sequence). This CDR3 region has 14 residues. The trim removed 3 bases at V and 2 bases at J, leaving 6 bases unmatched.

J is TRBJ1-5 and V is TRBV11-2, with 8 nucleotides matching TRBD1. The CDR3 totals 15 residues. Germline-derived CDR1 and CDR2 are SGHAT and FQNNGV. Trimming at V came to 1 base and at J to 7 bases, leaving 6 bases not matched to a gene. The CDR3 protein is CASSLGAGGVQPQHF. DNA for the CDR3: TGTGCCAGCAGCTTAGGGGCAGGGGGCGTCCAGCCCCAGCATTTT.

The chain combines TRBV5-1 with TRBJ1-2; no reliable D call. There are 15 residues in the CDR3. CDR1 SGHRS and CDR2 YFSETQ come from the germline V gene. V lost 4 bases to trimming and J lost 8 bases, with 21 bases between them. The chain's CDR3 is CASSPNSGGVCGYTF. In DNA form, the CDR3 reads TGCGCCAGCAGCCCTAACTCAGGAGGAGTATGCGGCTACACCTTC.

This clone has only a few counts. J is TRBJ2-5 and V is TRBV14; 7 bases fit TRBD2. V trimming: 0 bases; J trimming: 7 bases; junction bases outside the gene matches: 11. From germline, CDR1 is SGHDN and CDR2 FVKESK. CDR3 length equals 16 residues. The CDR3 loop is CASSQDLGGSRSTQYF. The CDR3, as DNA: TGTGCCAGCAGCCAAGATCTGGGAGGGAGCCGTTCGACCCAGTACTTC.

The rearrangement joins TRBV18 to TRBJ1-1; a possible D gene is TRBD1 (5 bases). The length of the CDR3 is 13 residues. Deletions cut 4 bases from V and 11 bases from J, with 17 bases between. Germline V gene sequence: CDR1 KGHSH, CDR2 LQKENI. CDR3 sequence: CASSLPGSSKAFF. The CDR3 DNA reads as TGTGCCAGCTCACTCCCAGGGTCAAGTAAGGCTTTCTTT.

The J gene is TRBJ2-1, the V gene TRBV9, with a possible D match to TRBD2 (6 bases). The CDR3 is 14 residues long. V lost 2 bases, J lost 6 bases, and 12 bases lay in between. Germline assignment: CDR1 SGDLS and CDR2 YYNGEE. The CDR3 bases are TGTGCCAGCAGCGTGGATCCACTAGCCAATGAGCAGTTCTTC. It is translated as CASSVDPLANEQFF.

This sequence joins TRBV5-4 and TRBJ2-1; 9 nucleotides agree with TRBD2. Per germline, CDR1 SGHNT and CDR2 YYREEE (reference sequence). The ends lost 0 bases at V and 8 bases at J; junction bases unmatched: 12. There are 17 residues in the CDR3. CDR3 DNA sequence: TGTGCCAGCAGCTTGGATGGTCAGGGACTAGCACAGGATGAGCAGTTCTTC. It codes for CASSLDGQGLAQDEQFF.

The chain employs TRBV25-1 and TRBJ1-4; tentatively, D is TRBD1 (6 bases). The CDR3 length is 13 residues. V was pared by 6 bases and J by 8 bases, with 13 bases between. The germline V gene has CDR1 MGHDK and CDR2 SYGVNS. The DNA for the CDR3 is TGTGCCAGCAGGACAGGTAGTGGAGAAAAACTGTTTTTT. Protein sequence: CASRTGSGEKLFF.

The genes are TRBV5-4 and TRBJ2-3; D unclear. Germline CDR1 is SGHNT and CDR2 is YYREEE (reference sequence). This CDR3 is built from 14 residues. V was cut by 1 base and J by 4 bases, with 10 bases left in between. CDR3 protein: CASSLIGPSDTQYF. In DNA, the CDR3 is TGTGCCAGCAGCTTGATTGGGCCGTCAGATACGCAGTATTTT. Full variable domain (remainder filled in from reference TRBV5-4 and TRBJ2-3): ETGVTQSPTHLIKTRGQQVTLRCSSQSGHNTVSWYQQALGQGPQFIFQYYREEENGRGNFPPRFSGLQFPNYSSELNVNALELDDSALYLCASSLIGPSDTQYFGPGTRLTVL.

The CDR3, as DNA: TGTGCCAGCAGCGACTCAGACGGAGCCTACGAGCAGTACTTC. Protein product: CASSDSDGAYEQYF. The rearrangement uses TRBV9 and TRBJ2-7; D ambiguous. The V gene's germline CDR1 is SGDLS and CDR2 YYNGEE. The CDR3 consists of 14 residues. V was shortened by 3 bases and J by 2 bases, with 12 bases between the two germline ends.

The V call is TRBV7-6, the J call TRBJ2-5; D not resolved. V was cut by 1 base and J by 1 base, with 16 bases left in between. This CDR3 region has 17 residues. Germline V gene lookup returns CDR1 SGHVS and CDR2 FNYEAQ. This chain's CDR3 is CASSLEFSVRSQETQYF. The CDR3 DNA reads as TGTGCCAGCAGCTTAGAGTTCTCGGTACGGAGCCAAGAGACCCAGTACTTC.

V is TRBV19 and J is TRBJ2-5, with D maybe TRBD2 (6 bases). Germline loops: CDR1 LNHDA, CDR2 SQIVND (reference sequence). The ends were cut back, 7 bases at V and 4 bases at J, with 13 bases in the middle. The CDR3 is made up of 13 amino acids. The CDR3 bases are TGTGCCAGTACCAGCGGGTGGGGAGAGACCCAGTACTTC. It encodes CASTSGWGETQYF. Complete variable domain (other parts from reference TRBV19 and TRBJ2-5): DGGITQSPKYLFRKEGQNVTLSCEQNLNHDAMYWYRQDPGQGLRLIYYSQIVNDFQKGDIAEGYSVSREKKESFPLTVTSAQKNPTAFYLCASTSGWGETQYFGPGTRLLVL.

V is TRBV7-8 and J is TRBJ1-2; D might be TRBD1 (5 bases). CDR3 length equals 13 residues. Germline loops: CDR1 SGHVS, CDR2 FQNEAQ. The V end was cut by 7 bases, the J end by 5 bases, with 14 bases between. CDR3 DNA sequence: TGTGCCAGCACCCCCGGGACTCCGTATGGCTACACCTTC. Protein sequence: CASTPGTPYGYTF.

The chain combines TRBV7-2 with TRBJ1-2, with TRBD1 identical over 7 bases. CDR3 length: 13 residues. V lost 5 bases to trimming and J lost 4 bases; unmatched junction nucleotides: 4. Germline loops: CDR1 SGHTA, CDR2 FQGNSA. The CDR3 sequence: CASSPGQTYGYTF. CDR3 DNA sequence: TGTGCCAGCAGCCCGGGACAGACCTATGGCTACACCTTC.